What follows are 29 T cell receptor beta chains derived from one specimen sequenced in a study of cytomegalovirus exposure and HLA in healthy donors. Profiling relied on immunoSEQ multiplex PCR, and the TCRdb table lists in-frame clones only, not all of them. Here the sample spans roughly 330,000 clones, roughly nine tenths being singletons. Sequenced sample: PBMCs. Receptors originate from a woman aged 25 to 39 in good health and CMV-seropositive.

This chain connects TRBV11-3 to TRBJ2-3; D ambiguous. Germline loops: CDR1 SGHNT, CDR2 YENEEA. This CDR3 comprises 12 residues. V lost 4 bases and J 6 bases, leaving 8 bases between the germline ends. The CDR3 DNA follows: TGTGCCAGCAGCTCAGATAGGGATACGCAGTATTTT. Translation: CASSSDRDTQYF.

V gene TRBV18 combines with J gene TRBJ1-2; D may be TRBD1 (5 bases). Trimming took off 3 bases at V and 0 bases at J, with 8 bases between the two ends. Per the germline V gene, CDR1 is KGHSH and CDR2 is LQKENI. This CDR3 has 14 amino acids. CDR3 in amino acids: CASSPGQTNYGYTF. As DNA, the CDR3 is TGTGCCAGCTCACCGGGGCAGACTAACTATGGCTACACCTTC.

This chain links TRBV30 with TRBJ2-1; 8 nucleotides agree with TRBD1. The CDR3 is 15 amino acids. Germline-derived CDR1 and CDR2 are GTSNPN and SVGIG (reference sequence). The J segment lost 6 bases and the V segment lost 6 bases, leaving 13 bases of the junction unmatched. The CDR3 nucleotides are TGTGCCTGCACTAGGACAGGGAGAGGTAGCAATGAGCAGTTCTTC. Translated: CACTRTGRGSNEQFF.

The chain carries TRBV30 and TRBJ1-2; possible D gene TRBD1, 6 bases. Germline CDR1 and CDR2: GTSNPN and SVGIG (reference sequence). With 0 bases removed from V and 8 bases from J, the gap between germline ends came to 19 bases. This CDR3 has 15 amino acids. Written as DNA, the CDR3 is TGTGCCTGGAGTGTACAAATGCTGGGCAGGGGCGGCTACACCTTC. Translated: CAWSVQMLGRGGYTF.

This chain joins TRBV5-6 and TRBJ2-7; D is uncertain. CDR3 size: 13 residues. V gave up 0 bases and J gave up 3 bases, with 7 bases separating them. Germline CDR1 is SGHDT and CDR2 is YYEEEE. The CDR3 DNA reads TGTGCCAGCAGCTTGGGGACCCACTACGAGCAGTACTTC. Protein sequence: CASSLGTHYEQYF.

The chain recombines TRBV7-9 with TRBJ2-7; D remains ambiguous. The CDR3 length is 14 residues. Germline V gives CDR1 SEHNR, CDR2 FQNEAQ (reference sequence). V was cut by 3 bases and J by 0 bases, with 9 bases left in between. The CDR3 here is CASSLASTSYEQYF. CDR3 sequence (DNA): TGTGCCAGCAGCTTGGCCTCCACCTCCTACGAGCAGTACTTC. Variable domain in full (rest from reference TRBV7-9 and TRBJ2-7): DTGVSQNPRHKITKRGQNVTFRCDPISEHNRLYWYRQTLGQGPEFLTYFQNEAQLEKSRLLSDRFSAERPKGSFSTLEIQRTEQGDSAMYLCASSLASTSYEQYFGPGTRLTVT.

The V gene is TRBV5-1, the J gene TRBJ2-5; 9 nucleotides line up with TRBD1. Germline CDR1 SGHRS, CDR2 YFSETQ. Trimming cost V 0 bases and J 5 bases; bases outside gene matches: 8. The CDR3 consists of 16 residues. For the CDR3, the DNA is TGCGCCAGCAGCTTGGGACCCGGGACAGGGTGGGAGACCCAGTACTTC. It translates to CASSLGPGTGWETQYF.

The rearrangement links TRBV13 to TRBJ2-3, with 8 bases that match TRBD2. The CDR3 contains 17 residues. Unmatched junction bases numbered 16, after V lost 5 bases and J lost 6 bases. The V gene's germline CDR1 is PRHDT and CDR2 FYEKMQ (reference sequence). CDR3 residues: CASSAPLNARGGDTQYF. The CDR3 DNA is TGTGCCAGCAGCGCCCCCCTGAATGCTCGGGGGGGGGATACGCAGTATTTT. Supplemented by reference TRBV13 and TRBJ2-3, the full variable domain reads AAGVIQSPRHLIKEKRETATLKCYPIPRHDTVYWYQQGPGQDPQFLISFYEKMQSDKGSIPDRFSAQQFSDYHSELNMSSLELGDSALYFCASSAPLNARGGDTQYFGPGTRLTVL.

The chain employs TRBV9 and TRBJ2-2, with no clear D. Germline assignment: CDR1 SGDLS and CDR2 YYNGEE. The ends were cut back, 7 bases at V and 8 bases at J, with 9 bases in the middle. This CDR3 has 11 amino acids. The CDR3 region is CASSAEGELFF. In nucleotides, the CDR3 is TGTGCCAGCTCCGCAGAGGGGGAGCTGTTTTTT.

V gene TRBV5-6 combines with J gene TRBJ2-1, with 8 bases aligning to TRBD2. Germline values: CDR1 SGHDT, CDR2 YYEEEE. This CDR3 region has 16 residues. V gave up 4 bases and J gave up 4 bases; unmatched junction bases: 10. The CDR3 loop reads CASSPLAGTGYNEQFF. Here the CDR3 DNA reads TGTGCCAGCAGCCCCCTAGCGGGTACCGGGTACAATGAGCAGTTCTTC. The full variable domain, in which reference TRBV5-6 and TRBJ2-1 provide the parts outside the CDR3, is DAGVTQSPTHLIKTRGQQVTLRCSPKSGHDTVSWYQQALGQGPQFIFQYYEEEERQRGNFPDRFSGHQFPNYSSELNVNALLLGDSALYLCASSPLAGTGYNEQFFGPGTRLTVL.

The CDR3 region has the DNA TGTGCCAGCAGCCAAGGACAGGGCCCCTATGGCTACACCTTC. Its translation: CASSQGQGPYGYTF. The chain joins TRBV7-9 to TRBJ1-2; 8 nucleotides agree with TRBD1. V trimming: 5 bases; J trimming: 4 bases; junction bases outside the gene matches: 6. CDR3 size: 14 residues. In germline, CDR1 is SEHNR, CDR2 FQNEAQ (reference sequence).

As concerns this clone: The same CDR3 also results from other DNA sequences found in this sample. The chain couples TRBV6-5 to TRBJ1-1, with D uncertain. Trimming cost V 2 bases and J 5 bases, with 6 bases left between them. CDR3 length equals 12 residues. The germline V gene encodes CDR1 MNHEY and CDR2 SVGAGI. CDR3 bases: TGTGCCAGCAGTTACCTGGGGACTGAAGCTTTCTTT. The encoded protein is CASSYLGTEAFF.

In its sample, this clone was seen once. The chain carries TRBV11-2 and TRBJ2-3; D unclear. Germline-derived CDR1 and CDR2 are SGHAT and FQNNGV. V was cut by 5 bases and J by 2 bases, with 8 bases left in between. The CDR3 consists of 13 residues. The CDR3: CASSPGTTDTQYF. The CDR3, as DNA: TGTGCCAGCAGCCCCGGAACCACAGATACGCAGTATTTT.

The chain recombines TRBV5-5 with TRBJ2-2; D perhaps matches TRBD1 (6 bases). CDR1 is SGHKS and CDR2 is YYEKEE in the germline V gene (reference sequence). Trimming cost V 4 bases and J 5 bases, with 15 bases left between them. The CDR3 covers 15 residues. CDR3 in DNA: TGTGCCAGCAGCCAGATTACAGGGTATACCGGGGAGCTGTTTTTT. It encodes CASSQITGYTGELFF.

In DNA form, the CDR3 reads TGCAGCGTTGGCCACCCGGGAGGAGGGACGACAGTTACCTACGAGCAGTACTTC. It is translated as CSVGHPGGGTTVTYEQYF. The chain carries TRBV29-1 and TRBJ2-7, with TRBD2 identical over 7 bases. With V trimmed by 4 bases and J by 2 bases, 20 bases remained unmatched. CDR1 and CDR2 (germline): SQVTM, ANQGSEA. The CDR3 spans 18 residues.

The chain employs TRBV7-9 and TRBJ2-1; TRBD1 matches at 9 bases. V lost 2 bases, J lost 7 bases, and 9 bases stayed unmatched. The germline V gene encodes CDR1 SEHNR and CDR2 FQNEAQ (reference sequence). This CDR3 is 16 amino acids long. The CDR3 nucleotides are TGTGCCAGCAGCTTACCCCGGGACAGGGCTTTGAATGAGCAGTTCTTC. This sequence encodes CASSLPRDRALNEQFF. Variable domain in full (rest from reference TRBV7-9 and TRBJ2-1): DTGVSQNPRHKITKRGQNVTFRCDPISEHNRLYWYRQTLGQGPEFLTYFQNEAQLEKSRLLSDRFSAERPKGSFSTLEIQRTEQGDSAMYLCASSLPRDRALNEQFFGPGTRLTVL.

Only a few counts were recorded for this clone. The CDR3 region is CASSQEGGGPLGGGYTF. The DNA of the CDR3 is TGTGCCAGCAGCCAGGAAGGGGGGGGCCCGCTGGGAGGTGGCTACACCTTC. This chain uses TRBV7-6 with TRBJ1-2; D might be TRBD1 (6 bases). CDR3 length: 17 amino acids. In germline, CDR1 is SGHVS, CDR2 FNYEAQ. Trimming removed 5 bases at V and 7 bases at J, with 26 bases between.

This clone was picked up one time. The chain employs TRBV5-1 and TRBJ2-1; 11 bases align to TRBD2. V gave up 4 bases and J gave up 10 bases; unmatched junction bases: 10. There are 15 residues in the CDR3. CDR1 is SGHRS, CDR2 YFSETQ, per germline. CDR3 DNA: TGCGCCAGCAGCGCTACTAGCGGGAGCTCTAAGGAGCAGTTCTTC. It encodes CASSATSGSSKEQFF.

The chain links TRBV4-3 to TRBJ1-2; D perhaps matches TRBD1 (5 bases). V shed 5 bases and J shed 8 bases, with 9 bases lying between them. The CDR3 is 11 amino acids. Per germline, CDR1 LGHNA and CDR2 YSLEER. The CDR3 here is CASSEGTGYTF. In nucleotides, the CDR3 is TGCGCCAGCAGCGAGGGGACGGGCTACACCTTC.

This clone was observed a handful of times. The chain's CDR3 is CASSSREAREYF. The CDR3 DNA sequence: TGTGCCAGCAGTTCACGTGAGGCGAGGGAGTACTTC. The J gene is TRBJ2-7, the V gene TRBV27; a weak D match, TRBD2 (5 bases). Germline V gives CDR1 MNHEY, CDR2 SMNVEV (reference sequence). V was shortened by 4 bases and J by 11 bases, with 15 bases between the two germline ends. The CDR3 runs to 12 residues.

V usage is TRBV30 and J usage is TRBJ1-4; 10 nucleotides align to TRBD1. J was trimmed by 6 bases and V by 5 bases; bases with no gene match: 0. Germline V gene data show CDR1 as GTSNPN and CDR2 as SVGIG (reference sequence). CDR3 length: 12 residues. The CDR3 bases are TGTGCCTGGGGACAGGGGGATGAAAAACTGTTTTTT. It encodes CAWGQGDEKLFF.

The chain is built from TRBV28 and TRBJ2-1; D is possibly TRBD2 (6 bases). The CDR3 totals 12 residues. The germline V gene encodes CDR1 MDHEN and CDR2 SYDVKM. V shed 6 bases and J shed 8 bases, with 11 bases lying between them. The chain's CDR3 is CASSRREYEQFF. For the CDR3, the DNA is TGTGCCAGCAGCCGGAGGGAGTATGAGCAGTTCTTC.

The chain uses TRBV20-1 and TRBJ2-2; D is unclear. V was pared by 1 base and J by 7 bases, with 4 bases between. Germline loops: CDR1 DFQATT, CDR2 SNEGSKA (reference sequence). The CDR3 contains 11 residues. In nucleotides, the CDR3 is TGCAGTGCTAGAGTTCACGGGGAGCTGTTTTTT. Translating it yields CSARVHGELFF.

This chain connects TRBV7-3 to TRBJ2-1; D gene uncertain. Looked up from germline, CDR1 is SGHTA and CDR2 is FQGTGA. CDR3 length: 15 amino acids. Trimming removed 2 bases from V and 0 bases from J, with 8 bases in between. The CDR3 DNA reads as TGTGCCAGCAGCTTAGGGTCTAGCTCCTACAATGAGCAGTTCTTC. Its translation is CASSLGSSSYNEQFF.

The chain links TRBV30 to TRBJ2-3; no firm D call. V was trimmed by 0 bases and J by 6 bases, leaving 13 bases between them. Germline V gene sequence: CDR1 GTSNPN, CDR2 SVGIG (reference sequence). The CDR3 extends over 14 amino acids. CDR3 loop: CAWSVPQNTDTQYF. The CDR3 bases are TGTGCCTGGAGTGTACCCCAGAACACCGATACGCAGTATTTT. Variable domain in full (rest from reference TRBV30 and TRBJ2-3): SQTIHQWPATLVQPVGSPLSLECTVEGTSNPNLYWYRQAAGRGLQLLFYSVGIGQISSEVPQNLSASRPQDRQFILSSKKLLLSDSGFYLCAWSVPQNTDTQYFGPGTRLTVL.

This clone appeared once. The chain has TRBV18 and TRBJ2-3; D not certain. V dropped 5 bases and J dropped 5 bases, with 8 bases sitting between them. The CDR3 length is 12 residues. Germline CDR1 is KGHSH and CDR2 is LQKENI. In DNA, the CDR3 is TGTGCCAGCTCAGGTATATTAGATACGCAGTATTTT. Translation gives CASSGILDTQYF.

The genes are TRBV28 and TRBJ2-7, with no clear D. This CDR3 spans 15 amino acids. The germline CDR1 and CDR2 sequences are MDHEN and SYDVKM. Deletions cut 5 bases from V and 0 bases from J, with 14 bases between. The CDR3 sequence: CASSPSGEYSYEQYF. The CDR3 coding sequence is TGTGCCAGCAGTCCCTCCGGAGAGTACTCCTACGAGCAGTACTTC.

The chain links TRBV30 to TRBJ2-3, with D possibly TRBD1 on 6 matching bases. This CDR3 has 15 residues. Germline V gene sequence: CDR1 GTSNPN, CDR2 SVGIG (reference sequence). V gave up 0 bases and J gave up 0 bases, with 10 bases separating them. The CDR3 bases are TGTGCCTGGAGTGTAGGGCAGGGGAGCACAGATACGCAGTATTTT. This sequence encodes CAWSVGQGSTDTQYF.

The J gene is TRBJ1-1, the V gene TRBV6-1, with D maybe TRBD1 (6 bases). The CDR3 covers 16 residues. The V gene's germline CDR1 is MNHNS and CDR2 SASEGT. The V end was cut by 4 bases, the J end by 0 bases, with 15 bases between. This chain's CDR3 is CASSGTALTLNTEAFF. CDR3 in DNA: TGTGCCAGCAGTGGGACAGCTCTAACTTTGAACACTGAAGCTTTCTTT.